This TCR beta chain was identified during a study of T cells in Graves' hyperthyroidism and ophthalmopathy. TCR beta CDR3 region amplification was performed from RNA transcripts. The HTBI set primed first-round TCR CDR3 RT-PCR. TCRdb recomputed calls from the multiplex PCR reads with MiXCR, one row per CDR3 protein. The sample lists a few hundred thousand distinct CDR3 sequences, approximately 12% occurring once. This clonotype was seen ten or more times. Disease duration under 2 months; hyperthyroidism patients were aged 18 to 65. Germline lookup yields CDR1 ENHRY and CDR2 SYGVKD. The CDR3 runs 14 residues. The V and J ends lost 4 bases and 6 bases respectively, with 15 bases between them.

The sequenced sample consisted of blood. The receptor's source is a man aged 30-40 years with Graves' hyperthyroidism that later progressed to Graves' ophthalmopathy. The rearrangement links TRBV10-3 to TRBJ1-2, with D unclear. The CDR3 nucleotides are TGTGCCATCAGTGCAGGTTACGACGATCATGGCTACACCTTC. Translation: CAISAGYDDHGYTF.